This T cell receptor beta chain was identified during a study of T cell changes during pregnancy in multiple sclerosis. The method was immunoSEQ multiplex PCR; TCRdb's version includes in-frame clones alone and lacks a portion of them. Here the sample spans around 34,000 clones, roughly 90% being singletons. Germline lookup yields CDR1 LGHNT and CDR2 FRNRAP. V shed 6 bases and J 1 base; nucleotides not matched to a gene: 8. CDR3 length: 16 residues. The source is a female donor with multiple sclerosis, enrolled in a pregnancy study. The V gene is TRBV12-5, the J gene TRBJ2-3, with 9 bases aligning to TRBD2. The sequenced sample was CD8+ T cells from peripheral blood mononuclear cells, obtained after pregnancy. CDR3: CASGTVAGAGTDTQYF. CDR3 nucleotide sequence: TGTGCTAGTGGCACGGTAGCGGGGGCCGGCACAGATACGCAGTATTTT.